What follows are 5 T cell receptor beta chains derived from one specimen sequenced in a study of blood T cells in healthy people across ages. Alongside a J-beta primer mix, a sample-barcoded 5' primer served in a second PCR lasting about 6 to 11 cycles. TCRdb fed the 5' RACE reads into MiXCR, producing one record per CDR3 protein. The sample includes approximately 800,000 distinct CDR3 sequences, 53% seen only once; the top ten take roughly 37%. The material sequenced was blood. Receptors originate from a man older than 75 in good health.

This chain links TRBV7-9 with TRBJ2-7; 8 bases fit TRBD2. In germline, CDR1 is SEHNR, CDR2 FQNEAQ (reference sequence). J lost 3 bases, V lost 4 bases, and 8 bases had no gene match. The CDR3 has 15 residues. The CDR3 region is CASSSSFGGVYEQYF. The CDR3 bases are TGTGCCAGCAGCTCCTCCTTCGGGGGGGTCTACGAGCAGTACTTC.

The chain combines TRBV7-2 with TRBJ2-5, with D possibly matching TRBD1 (6 bases). The DNA end is more similar to TRBJ2-7, so the J call may be wrong. Germline V gene data show CDR1 as SGHTA and CDR2 as FQGNSA. The CDR3 loop spans 15 amino acids. CDR3 DNA: TGTGCCAGCAGCTTCGATGCCAGGGGAACCGGCGAGCAGTACTTC. Its protein is CASSFDARGTGEQYF.

In its sample, this clonotype was seen many times. V is TRBV6-1 and J is TRBJ2-7; TRBD1 might be the D (5 bases). The CDR3 has 13 residues. The V end lost 4 bases, the J end lost 4 bases, and 11 bases lay between the germline ends. CDR1 MNHNS and CDR2 SASEGT come from the germline V gene. The CDR3 sequence is CASSGGAHYEQYF. The DNA for the CDR3 is TGTGCCAGCAGTGGTGGGGCCCATTACGAGCAGTACTTC.

The chain combines TRBV25-1 with TRBJ1-2, with D uncertain. From germline, CDR1 is MGHDK and CDR2 SYGVNS. The CDR3 is 14 amino acids. V dropped 2 bases and J dropped 6 bases, with 13 bases sitting between them. The CDR3 is CASSEMPGLNGYTF. The CDR3 bases are TGTGCCAGCAGTGAAATGCCAGGTTTGAATGGCTACACCTTC.

This rearrangement joins TRBV7-9 to TRBJ2-2; maybe TRBD1 (5 bases). The CDR3 loop spans 14 amino acids. The germline gives CDR1 SEHNR, CDR2 FQNEAQ (reference sequence). With 7 bases removed from V and 7 bases from J, the gap between germline ends came to 16 bases. The CDR3 sequence is CASIHRQGNGELFF. Written as DNA, the CDR3 is TGTGCCAGCATCCATCGTCAGGGAAACGGGGAGCTGTTTTTT.